The next 14 T cell receptor beta chains were all read from a single sample in a study of HIV-infected patients and healthy controls. MiXCR, applied by TCRdb to the 5' RACE reads, yields one record per CDR3 protein. The sample shows about 64,000 distinct CDR3 sequences, roughly 21% of them seen only once. Sequencing used CD4+ T cells from blood. The receptors come from a human donor in good health.

This clonotype was recorded at least ten times. The chain employs TRBV20-1 and TRBJ2-1; 8 nucleotides agree with TRBD2. This CDR3 is 12 amino acids long. V gave up 6 bases and J gave up 8 bases; unmatched junction bases: 6. The germline gives CDR1 DFQATT, CDR2 SNEGSKA (reference sequence). The CDR3 reads CSAKRERHEQFF. CDR3 DNA sequence: TGCAGTGCAAAGCGGGAGAGACATGAGCAGTTCTTC.

At least ten counts were recorded for this clonotype. The chain couples TRBV7-2 to TRBJ1-4; 7 nucleotides line up with TRBD1. Germline V gives CDR1 SGHTA, CDR2 FQGNSA. This CDR3 has 15 amino acids. J gave up 4 bases and V 5 bases, and 7 bases lay outside the gene matches. The CDR3 sequence is CASSGTGQFNEKLFF. CDR3 DNA sequence: TGTGCCAGCAGCGGTACGGGACAGTTTAATGAAAAACTGTTTTTT.

This clonotype was found many times. This chain connects TRBV5-5 to TRBJ1-5, with D possibly TRBD1 on 5 matching bases. Germline CDR1 reads SGHKS; CDR2 reads YYEKEE (reference sequence). Trimming removed 7 bases at V and 3 bases at J, with 17 bases between. This CDR3 is built from 15 residues. Written as DNA, the CDR3 is TGTGCCAGCGCCTTGGACGGGGGATACAATCAGCCCCAGCATTTT. Its translation: CASALDGGYNQPQHF.

This clonotype was counted many times. This chain connects TRBV7-9 to TRBJ1-4; a possible D gene is TRBD1 (6 bases). The germline V gene encodes CDR1 SEHNR and CDR2 FQNEAQ (reference sequence). Trimming removed 9 bases at V and 8 bases at J, with 16 bases between. CDR3 size: 13 residues. CDR3 sequence (DNA): TGTGCCAGTCAATACAGGGAAGGCGAAAAACTGTTTTTT. Amino acid sequence: CASQYREGEKLFF.

Ten or more counts support this clonotype. The rearrangement links TRBV20-1 to TRBJ2-7; D may be TRBD1 (6 bases). The germline CDR1 and CDR2 sequences are DFQATT and SNEGSKA (reference sequence). Trimming shortened V by 0 bases and J by 1 base, and 19 bases separated the two germline ends. The CDR3 is made up of 17 amino acids. The CDR3 here is CSARDPFRGHPSYEQYF. CDR3 bases: TGCAGTGCTAGAGATCCCTTCCGGGGACACCCATCCTACGAGCAGTACTTC.

This clonotype was observed many times. The chain uses TRBV29-1 and TRBJ1-2, with TRBD1 identical over 7 bases. CDR1 is SQVTM and CDR2 is ANQGSEA in the germline V gene. This CDR3 is 15 amino acids long. Germline trimming cut 5 bases from V and 0 bases from J; bases unmatched to any gene: 9. In nucleotides, the CDR3 is TGCAGCGTTTCCCTTCGCAGGGGGTCTAACTATGGCTACACCTTC. Translating it yields CSVSLRRGSNYGYTF.

This clonotype was found many times. CDR3 loop: CSAGEQGAQYF. The CDR3 DNA reads TGCAGCGCCGGGGAACAGGGTGCGCAGTATTTT. The chain combines TRBV29-1 with TRBJ2-3, with D maybe TRBD1 (6 bases). The CDR3 totals 11 residues. V was cut by 7 bases and J by 10 bases, with 15 bases left in between. Germline CDR1 and CDR2: SQVTM and ANQGSEA.

The genes are TRBV30 and TRBJ1-1; D gene uncertain. The CDR3 consists of 10 residues. Germline V CDR1 and CDR2: GTSNPN, SVGIG (reference sequence). Deletions cut 6 bases from V and 6 bases from J, with 8 bases between. Written as DNA, the CDR3 is TGTGCCTGCCTTATCCCTGAAGCTTTCTTT. It yields the protein CACLIPEAFF.

This clonotype occurred many times. The chain carries TRBV6-2 or TRBV6-3 and TRBJ2-7; D remains unclear. The germline V gene has CDR1 MNHEY and CDR2 SVGEGT. With 0 bases removed from V and 0 bases from J, the gap between germline ends came to 15 bases. This CDR3 has 17 amino acids. CDR3 region: CASSYSMGQPLSYEQYF. DNA of the CDR3: TGTGCCAGCAGTTACTCGATGGGCCAACCTCTCTCCTACGAGCAGTACTTC.

This clonotype has more than one count but fewer than ten. The rearrangement links TRBV30 to TRBJ2-7; 9 nucleotides match TRBD1. The CDR3 loop spans 13 amino acids. V lost 5 bases and J lost 1; bases outside the gene matches: 3. Per the germline V gene, CDR1 is GTSNPN and CDR2 is SVGIG (reference sequence). CDR3 DNA: TGTGCCTGGCCCGGGACAGGGTCCTACGAGCAGTACTTC. This encodes CAWPGTGSYEQYF.

The V call is TRBV2, the J call TRBJ1-3; D is uncertain. The CDR3 spans 12 residues. The germline V and J ends were trimmed by 4 bases and 4 bases, with 5 bases remaining between them. The germline V gene encodes CDR1 SNHLY and CDR2 FYNNEI. The CDR3 coding sequence is TGTGCCAGCAGTGTCAGAGGAAACACCATATATTTT. The encoded protein is CASSVRGNTIYF.

In this sample, this clonotype turned up a few times. This chain links TRBV6-5 with TRBJ1-1; 8 positions agree with TRBD1. This CDR3 has 15 residues. Unmatched junction bases numbered 4, after V lost 0 bases and J lost 4 bases. CDR1 is MNHEY and CDR2 is SVGAGI in the germline V gene. The CDR3 reads CASSYSRRGLTEAFF. Written as DNA, the CDR3 is TGTGCCAGCAGTTACTCTCGCAGGGGGCTCACTGAAGCTTTCTTT.

This clonotype was observed a few times. The rearrangement uses TRBV29-1 and TRBJ2-7; 10 bases align to TRBD1. Germline trimming cut 4 bases from V and 2 bases from J; bases unmatched to any gene: 5. Germline V gene lookup returns CDR1 SQVTM and CDR2 ANQGSEA. The CDR3 has 14 residues. In DNA, the CDR3 is TGCAGCGTTGCGACCGGGACAGGGGCCTACGAGCAGTACTTC. Its protein is CSVATGTGAYEQYF.

The chain is built from TRBV3-1 and TRBJ1-3, with unresolved D. Trimming cost V 2 bases and J 0 bases, with 8 bases left between them. The CDR3 has 15 residues. CDR1 and CDR2 from the germline V gene are LGHDT and YNNKEL (reference sequence). CDR3 loop: CASSQNRVSGNTIYF. CDR3 nucleotide sequence: TGTGCCAGCAGCCAAAACAGAGTCTCTGGAAACACCATATATTTT.